A selection of T cell receptor beta chains follows, all from one sample in a study of graft-versus-host responses after intestinal transplantation. Data came from immunoSEQ multiplex PCR; TCRdb stores just in-frame clones and leaves some out. The sample holds about 57,000 clones, roughly 90% seen once. The sequences come from PBMCs, collected 26 days after transplant. The receptors derive from a human patient who received an intestinal transplant, so some T cells may come from the graft donor. Each CDR3 is given with its conserved first and last residue. The order of the fields is J gene, V gene, clone size, D gene, CDR3 DNA, CDR3 protein. D genes are given only for firm matches. For some rows the clone size is stated as once, few or many, or as a class when expanded; others skip it.

j_call: TRBJ2-5; v_call: TRBV13; clone_size: once; d_call: NA; cdr3_nt: TGTGCCAGCAGCTGGGGGAGGACTGTCCCGGGGACCCAGTACTTC; cdr3_aa: CASSWGRTVPGTQYF
j_call: TRBJ1-4; v_call: TRBV4-1; clone_size: NA; d_call: NA; cdr3_nt: TGCGCCAGCAGCCAAGAGACAGGACGGTCTAATGAAAAACTGTTTTTT; cdr3_aa: CASSQETGRSNEKLFF
j_call: TRBJ2-2; v_call: TRBV7-9; clone_size: few; d_call: TRBD1; cdr3_nt: TGTGCCAGCAGCCAGGACAGGGACGAGCTGTTTTTT; cdr3_aa: CASSQDRDELFF
j_call: TRBJ2-1; v_call: TRBV7-8; clone_size: NA; d_call: NA; cdr3_nt: TGTGCCAGCAGCCCCGAATCCGAGTATGAGCAGTTCTTC; cdr3_aa: CASSPESEYEQFF
j_call: TRBJ2-1; v_call: TRBV9; clone_size: NA; d_call: NA; cdr3_nt: TGTGCCAGCAGCGTAGGGACAGCGAACAATGAGCAGTTCTTC; cdr3_aa: CASSVGTANNEQFF
j_call: TRBJ2-3; v_call: TRBV27; clone_size: NA; d_call: TRBD2; cdr3_nt: TGTGCCAGCAGTCCCTCAGGAGCGGGGTCCACAGATACGCAGTATTTT; cdr3_aa: CASSPSGAGSTDTQYF
j_call: TRBJ2-7; v_call: TRBV7-9; clone_size: NA; d_call: NA; cdr3_nt: TGTGCCAGCAGCTTCCCGGACAGAAACCACTACGAGCAGTACTTC; cdr3_aa: CASSFPDRNHYEQYF
j_call: TRBJ2-5; v_call: TRBV7-2; clone_size: NA; d_call: TRBD1; cdr3_nt: TGTGCCAGCAGCTTAGTCCCGACAGGGGAGACCCAGTACTTC; cdr3_aa: CASSLVPTGETQYF
j_call: TRBJ2-7; v_call: TRBV6-1; clone_size: NA; d_call: NA; cdr3_nt: TGTGCCAGCAGTGAAGGCGAGGGAGGGGGATACGAGCAGTACTTC; cdr3_aa: CASSEGEGGGYEQYF
j_call: TRBJ1-5; v_call: TRBV4-1; clone_size: NA; d_call: NA; cdr3_nt: TGCGCCAGCAGCCCGGACGGGAATAGCAATCAGCCCCAGCATTTT; cdr3_aa: CASSPDGNSNQPQHF
j_call: TRBJ2-1; v_call: TRBV7-3; clone_size: NA; d_call: TRBD2; cdr3_nt: TGTGCCAGCAGCCCCCACGGGGGGGTATCCTACAATGAGCAGTTCTTC; cdr3_aa: CASSPHGGVSYNEQFF